These 31 T cell receptor beta chains were all obtained from the same sample, sequenced in a study of STAT3 mutations in large granular lymphocyte leukemia. Measured with immunoSEQ multiplex PCR; TCRdb has only the in-frame clones, and not every one. The sample has approximately 20,000 clones; about nine tenths are singletons. No antigen has been identified for these receptors. General study results and limits: At least one immunodominant TCR beta clonotype appeared in every T-cell large granular lymphocyte leukemia patient.

Input material: peripheral blood mononuclear cells. Every receptor here comes from a man aged 60-69 years with T-cell large granular lymphocyte leukemia. Some clones in this sample may be carry-over from other donors' samples.

The rearrangement joins TRBV6-1 to TRBJ1-5; unclear D gene. The CDR3 sequence is 15 residues long. Per the germline V gene, CDR1 is MNHNS and CDR2 is SASEGT. V was cut by 4 bases and J by 0 bases, with 10 bases left in between. CDR3 sequence: CASSAPTDSNQPQHF. The CDR3 DNA follows: TGTGCCAGCAGTGCGCCTACAGATAGCAATCAGCCCCAGCATTTT.

V and J are TRBV25-1 and TRBJ1-5; 10 positions agree with TRBD1. CDR1 is MGHDK and CDR2 is SYGVNS in the germline V gene. The length of the CDR3 is 17 residues. V dropped 2 bases and J dropped 3; count of bases not matched to a gene: 7. The CDR3 DNA follows: TGTGCCAGCAGTGAACGCCGGACAGGGGGTATCAATCAGCCCCAGCATTTT. Translation: CASSERRTGGINQPQHF.

The rearrangement joins TRBV23-1 to TRBJ2-3; D gene unclear. TRBV23-1 is an open reading frame whose function is uncertain. The V gene lost 5 bases and the J gene lost 3 bases, with 15 bases spanning the gap. This CDR3 is built from 15 residues. The DNA for the CDR3 is TGCGCCAGCAGTGGATCCCAGGTTATTACAGATACGCAGTATTTT. Translating gives CASSGSQVITDTQYF.

The chain employs TRBV25-1 and TRBJ1-5; 7 nucleotides align to TRBD1. The V segment lost 4 bases and the J segment 7 bases; nucleotides outside the gene matches: 7. Germline V gene lookup returns CDR1 MGHDK and CDR2 SYGVNS. This CDR3 spans 14 amino acids. The CDR3 region is CASSVTGVRQPQHF. The DNA of the CDR3 is TGTGCCAGCAGTGTTACAGGGGTCAGGCAGCCCCAGCATTTT. The full variable domain, in which reference TRBV25-1 and TRBJ1-5 provide the parts outside the CDR3, is EADIYQTPRYLVIGTGKKITLECSQTMGHDKMYWYQQDPGMELHLIHYSYGVNSTEKGDLSSESTVSRIRTEHFPLTLESARPSHTSQYLCASSVTGVRQPQHFGDGTRLSIL.

This chain connects TRBV6-5 to TRBJ2-5; 11 bases fit TRBD2. J gave up 1 base and V 6 bases, and 4 bases lay outside the gene matches. This CDR3 comprises 15 residues. CDR1 and CDR2 from the germline V gene are MNHEY and SVGAGI. The CDR3 loop reads CASSRGTSGQETQYF. The CDR3 nucleotides are TGTGCCAGCAGCCGAGGGACTAGCGGCCAAGAGACCCAGTACTTC.

The chain joins TRBV30 to TRBJ2-5, with D possibly being TRBD2 (5 bases). With 4 bases removed from V and 2 bases from J, the gap between germline ends came to 11 bases. CDR1 and CDR2 (germline): GTSNPN, SVGIG (reference sequence). The CDR3 is 13 amino acids. This CDR3 reads CAWTYWEQETQYF. The CDR3 nucleotides read TGTGCCTGGACCTACTGGGAGCAAGAGACCCAGTACTTC.

The chain couples TRBV28 to TRBJ2-3; 8 nucleotides agree with TRBD2. The germline V gene has CDR1 MDHEN and CDR2 SYDVKM. The length of the CDR3 is 17 residues. Unmatched junction bases numbered 12, after V lost 3 bases and J lost 4 bases. CDR3 bases: TGTGCCAGCAGTTTGAAGCGGGAGAGCTTCCGCTCAGATACGCAGTATTTT. Translated, it gives CASSLKRESFRSDTQYF.

The chain employs TRBV29-1 and TRBJ2-2; 13 bases align to TRBD2. V was clipped by 4 bases and J by 6 bases; unmatched bases: 5. Germline V gene sequence: CDR1 SQVTM, CDR2 ANQGSEA. The length of the CDR3 is 15 residues. The CDR3 sequence is CSVGTSGRGPGELFF. Written as DNA, the CDR3 is TGCAGCGTTGGGACTAGCGGGAGAGGGCCCGGGGAGCTGTTTTTT.

The V call is TRBV5-6, the J call TRBJ2-7; D possibly corresponds to TRBD2 (6 bases). V shed 5 bases and J shed 2 bases, with 11 bases lying between them. Germline V gives CDR1 SGHDT, CDR2 YYEEEE. There are 13 residues in the CDR3. The CDR3 reads CASSRDFPYEQYF. The CDR3 DNA reads as TGTGCCAGCAGTCGGGACTTTCCCTACGAGCAGTACTTC.

The chain carries TRBV14 and TRBJ2-7, with no clear D. The V end lost 4 bases, the J end lost 0 bases, and 10 bases lay between the germline ends. Germline CDR1 and CDR2: SGHDN and FVKESK. This CDR3 has 14 amino acids. CDR3 amino acids: CASSPVTSSYEQYF. The CDR3 region has the DNA TGTGCCAGCAGCCCTGTGACGAGCTCCTACGAGCAGTACTTC.

The chain employs TRBV4-2 and TRBJ2-5, with D tentatively TRBD2 (5 bases). The germline V gene has CDR1 LGHNA and CDR2 YNFKEQ. The CDR3 consists of 15 residues. With 0 bases removed from V and 3 bases from J, the gap between germline ends came to 11 bases. CDR3 residues: CASSQDPNGEETQYF. In DNA, the CDR3 is TGTGCCAGCAGCCAAGATCCTAACGGGGAAGAGACCCAGTACTTC.

The chain has TRBV5-4 and TRBJ2-1; weak D call: TRBD2 (6 bases). The V end was cut by 4 bases, the J end by 1 base, with 12 bases between. Germline CDR1 is SGHNT and CDR2 is YYREEE (reference sequence). This CDR3 region has 15 residues. The CDR3 reads CASSRGGGSYNEQFF. The CDR3 DNA follows: TGTGCCAGCAGCAGGGGTGGGGGGTCCTACAATGAGCAGTTCTTC.

This chain connects TRBV4-3 to TRBJ1-4; TRBD1 matches at 8 bases. Trimming at V came to 0 bases and at J to 10 bases, leaving 7 bases not matched to a gene. The CDR3 totals 15 residues. CDR1 LGHNA and CDR2 YSLEER come from the germline V gene. CDR3: CASSQEDREVGKLFF. The CDR3 bases are TGCGCCAGCAGCCAAGAGGACAGGGAGGTCGGAAAACTGTTTTTT.

V and J are TRBV30 and TRBJ2-7; TRBD1 matches 9 bases. The V gene end was trimmed by 5 bases and the J gene end by 5 bases; junction bases not matched to a gene: 10. CDR1 GTSNPN and CDR2 SVGIG come from the germline V gene (reference sequence). The CDR3 consists of 14 residues. CDR3 sequence reads: CAWGPGGQGNEQYF. DNA for the CDR3: TGTGCCTGGGGCCCCGGGGGACAGGGTAACGAGCAGTACTTC.

This rearrangement joins TRBV5-1 to TRBJ2-5; D is possibly TRBD2 (5 bases). Germline V gene lookup returns CDR1 SGHRS and CDR2 YFSETQ. The CDR3 totals 13 residues. With 0 bases removed from V and 2 bases from J, the gap between germline ends came to 5 bases. The CDR3 loop is CASSLGTQETQYF. The CDR3 DNA sequence: TGCGCCAGCAGCTTGGGGACTCAAGAGACCCAGTACTTC.

This clone was detected only once. The chain has TRBV5-1 and TRBJ1-4, with D perhaps TRBD1 (6 bases). The CDR3 spans 14 residues. Trimming left V 5 bases short and J 8 bases short, with 16 bases between. Germline values: CDR1 SGHRS, CDR2 YFSETQ. CDR3 sequence: CASSRSGALEKLFF. The CDR3 DNA follows: TGCGCCAGCAGTAGATCAGGGGCACTGGAAAAACTGTTTTTT.

This chain joins TRBV9 and TRBJ2-5, with no clear D. V lost 0 bases to trimming and J lost 0 bases, with 9 bases between them. The CDR3 is made up of 15 amino acids. Germline-derived CDR1 and CDR2 are SGDLS and YYNGEE. The CDR3 loop is CASSVATSNQETQYF. The CDR3, as DNA: TGTGCCAGCAGCGTAGCTACCAGTAACCAAGAGACCCAGTACTTC.

The chain employs TRBV18 and TRBJ1-5; D gene uncertain. Germline values: CDR1 KGHSH, CDR2 LQKENI. V was pared by 6 bases and J by 1 base, with 13 bases between. The CDR3 length is 15 residues. The CDR3 sequence: CASSRRELSNQPQHF. CDR3 DNA: TGTGCCAGCTCCCGCAGAGAATTGAGCAATCAGCCCCAGCATTTT.

The gene calls are TRBV28 and TRBJ2-1; D call uncertain. Trimming shortened V by 8 bases and J by 2 bases, and 7 bases separated the two germline ends. Germline V CDR1 and CDR2: MDHEN, SYDVKM. The CDR3 covers 12 residues. The DNA of the CDR3 is TGTGCCAGCGGGGTGACCTACAATGAGCAGTTCTTC. Translation: CASGVTYNEQFF.

The chain is built from TRBV5-1 and TRBJ2-3, with D unresolved. The germline gives CDR1 SGHRS, CDR2 YFSETQ. This CDR3 region has 14 residues. Trimming pared 0 bases from V and 2 bases from J, leaving 7 bases between. The CDR3 reads CASSLGLSTDTQYF. The CDR3, as DNA: TGCGCCAGCAGCTTGGGACTTTCCACAGATACGCAGTATTTT.

The V gene is TRBV6-6, the J gene TRBJ2-7, with D possibly being TRBD2 (5 bases). V was trimmed by 7 bases and J by 4 bases, leaving 14 bases between them. CDR1 MNHNY and CDR2 SVGAGI come from the germline V gene (reference sequence). The length of the CDR3 is 13 residues. The CDR3 loop reads CASISPGSYEQYF. The CDR3 DNA follows: TGTGCCAGCATATCCCCGGGGTCTTACGAGCAGTACTTC.

The chain links TRBV7-9 to TRBJ1-1; TRBD1 aligns across 11 bases. The CDR3 extends over 14 amino acids. V shed 5 bases, J shed 8 bases, and the junction held 7 bases outside the gene matches. Germline V CDR1 and CDR2: SEHNR, FQNEAQ (reference sequence). The CDR3 region has the DNA TGTGCCAGCAGCCCAAGGACAGGGGGCTCCGAAGCTTTCTTT. Amino acids: CASSPRTGGSEAFF.

V gene TRBV10-2 combines with J gene TRBJ2-1; 8 nucleotides agree with TRBD2. The germline CDR1 and CDR2 sequences are WSHSY and SAAADI. The CDR3 is 15 residues long. V dropped 10 bases and J dropped 6; count of bases not matched to a gene: 14. The chain's CDR3 is CATLNLAGGSNEQFF. The CDR3 region has the DNA TGCGCCACCCTCAACTTGGCGGGAGGAAGCAATGAGCAGTTCTTC.

This chain links TRBV2 with TRBJ1-2; 7 nucleotides line up with TRBD1. The germline V gene encodes CDR1 SNHLY and CDR2 FYNNEI. The CDR3 runs 13 residues. Trimming removed 4 bases from V and 9 bases from J; junction bases left unmatched: 8. The CDR3: CASSGTGEYRYTF. The CDR3 bases are TGTGCCAGCAGTGGAACAGGGGAGTATCGCTACACCTTC.

The chain joins TRBV15 to TRBJ1-2; 10 bases match TRBD1. Unmatched junction bases numbered 25, after V lost 4 bases and J lost 8 bases. Germline CDR1 and CDR2: LNHNV and YYDKDF (reference sequence). This CDR3 spans 20 amino acids. The CDR3 DNA follows: TGTGCCACCAGCAATCCCGACGGAGGGACAGGGGATCGGGGTCCTCGCGGCTACACCTTC. Protein sequence: CATSNPDGGTGDRGPRGYTF.

The chain joins TRBV5-1 to TRBJ1-3; D perhaps matches TRBD1 (5 bases). V lost 0 bases to trimming and J lost 2 bases, with 6 bases between them. The CDR3 runs to 14 residues. Germline CDR1 is SGHRS and CDR2 is YFSETQ. Here the CDR3 DNA reads TGCGCCAGCAGCTTGGCAGGGACTGGAAACACCATATATTTT. Amino acids: CASSLAGTGNTIYF.

The chain joins TRBV6-1 to TRBJ2-7; possibly TRBD1 for D (5 bases). V was trimmed by 5 bases and J by 0 bases, leaving 11 bases between them. The CDR3 sequence is 14 residues long. From germline, CDR1 is MNHNS and CDR2 SASEGT. The CDR3 nucleotides are TGTGCCAGCAGTCCACAGGTTAGCTCCTACGAGCAGTACTTC. This sequence encodes CASSPQVSSYEQYF.

V gene TRBV28 combines with J gene TRBJ2-7; 7 bases are a match to TRBD2. The CDR3 has 15 residues. V was pared by 5 bases and J by 4 bases, with 11 bases of the junction left unmatched. Germline V lookup: CDR1 MDHEN, CDR2 SYDVKM. The CDR3 DNA reads TGTGCCAGCAGTCCGCGGGGAGCGGGACGTTACGAGCAGTACTTC. It translates to CASSPRGAGRYEQYF.

The CDR3 bases are TGTGCCAGCAGCTTCTCTAGCGGGAGGGCCGGCTACGAGCAGTACTTC. Translation: CASSFSSGRAGYEQYF. The J gene is TRBJ2-7, the V gene TRBV7-2, with 12 positions matching TRBD2. The trim removed 3 bases at V and 3 bases at J, leaving 6 bases unmatched. The CDR3 covers 16 residues. CDR1 SGHTA and CDR2 FQGNSA come from the germline V gene.

The V call is TRBV4-1, the J call TRBJ1-4; 7 positions match TRBD1. Germline V gene sequence: CDR1 MGHRA, CDR2 YSYEKL. Losses at the gene ends were 1 base for V and 8 bases for J; bases not matched to a gene: 13. This CDR3 is 17 amino acids long. The CDR3 DNA reads TGCGCCAGCAGCCAAGGATATGCAGGGGGGAGAAGGGAAAAACTGTTTTTT. This gives the protein CASSQGYAGGRREKLFF.

This chain's CDR3 is CAWSVMTGGLNQPQHF. The CDR3 region has the DNA TGTGCCTGGAGTGTAATGACAGGGGGCCTCAATCAGCCCCAGCATTTT. The gene calls are TRBV30 and TRBJ1-5; 10 bases are a match to TRBD1. V lost 0 bases, J lost 3 bases, and 5 bases stayed unmatched. This CDR3 is 16 amino acids long. Germline assignment: CDR1 GTSNPN and CDR2 SVGIG (reference sequence).